A single sample gave rise to the 3 T cell receptor delta chains below, sequenced in a study of Vδ1+ human thymocytes. Study results and caveats: Thymic TRG and TRD repertoires appeared highly polyclonal.

The antigens of these receptors remain unknown. The template was reverse-transcribed extracted RNA. CDR3 amplicons came from multiplex PCR with pooled V-gene forward and constant-region reverse primers. TCRdb re-processed the multiplex PCR reads using CATT. The table includes about 75,000 delta-chain clones, 30% to 45% detected once. Sequencing was carried out using Vdelta1+ gamma-delta thymocytes from the thymus. This sample's subset: FACS-sorted CD3+ TCRalphabeta- TCRVdelta1+ TCRVdelta2- thymocytes. These receptors all stem from a boy under three years old who had congenital heart surgery.

This chain connects TRDV1 to TRDJ1, with 11 bases aligning to TRDD3. The CDR3 covers 20 residues. Germline CDR1 and CDR2: TSWWSYY and QGS. V was clipped by 1 base and J by 3 bases; unmatched bases: 16. CDR3 DNA: TGTGCTCTTGGGGAACCCAAAGTTCCTACTTGGGGGATACGGTCCGATAAACTCATCTTT. Its protein product is CALGEPKVPTWGIRSDKLIF.

This clone was picked up a small number of times. Other nucleotide sequences from this sample produce the same CDR3. The V and J genes are TRDV1 and TRDJ1, with TRDD3 as a possible D gene (6 bases). Germline V gene lookup returns CDR1 TSWWSYY and CDR2 QGS. This CDR3 has 21 amino acids. V was clipped by 3 bases and J by 0 bases, with 29 bases between them. DNA for the CDR3: TGTGCTCTTGGGGACTCCCTAGGTATACCGTACTGGGTGACGTACACCGATAAACTCATCTTT. It is translated as CALGDSLGIPYWVTYTDKLIF.

Only a few counts were recorded for this clone. The chain joins TRDV1 to TRDJ1; 7 bases are shared with TRDD3. CDR3 length: 18 amino acids. Trimming removed 4 bases from V and 0 bases from J; junction bases left unmatched: 14. Germline CDR1 reads TSWWSYY; CDR2 reads QGS. The CDR3 loop reads CALGGTTVWGPYTDKLIF. The CDR3 DNA sequence: TGTGCTCTTGGGGGGACTACGGTCTGGGGGCCATACACCGATAAACTCATCTTT.